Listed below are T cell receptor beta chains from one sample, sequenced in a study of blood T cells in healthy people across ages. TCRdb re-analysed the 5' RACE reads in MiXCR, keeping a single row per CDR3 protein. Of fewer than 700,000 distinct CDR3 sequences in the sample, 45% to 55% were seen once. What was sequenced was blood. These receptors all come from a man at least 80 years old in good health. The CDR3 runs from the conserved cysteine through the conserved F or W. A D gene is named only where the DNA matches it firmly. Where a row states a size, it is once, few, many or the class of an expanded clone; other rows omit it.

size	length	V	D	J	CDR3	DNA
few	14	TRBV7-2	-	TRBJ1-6	CASSRESRNSPLHF	TGTGCCAGCAGCCGAGAGTCACGAAATTCACCCCTCCACTTT
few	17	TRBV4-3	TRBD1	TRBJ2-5	CASSQQGAGQGKRTQYF	TGCGCCAGCAGCCAGCAAGGAGCGGGACAGGGCAAGAGAACCCAGTACTTC
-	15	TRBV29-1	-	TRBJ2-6	CSVVNRSSGANVLTF	TGCAGCGTTGTTAACAGGAGCTCTGGGGCCAACGTCCTGACTTTC
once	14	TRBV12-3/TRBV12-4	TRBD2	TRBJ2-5	CASSTSGGVETQYF	TGTGCCAGCAGCACTAGCGGGGGAGTAGAGACCCAGTACTTC
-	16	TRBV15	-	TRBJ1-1	CATSRPGLGGDTEAFF	TGTGCCACCAGCAGACCCGGGTTGGGAGGGGACACTGAAGCTTTCTTT
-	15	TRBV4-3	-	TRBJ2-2	CASSPGQGGAGELFF	TGCGCCAGCAGCCCTGGACAGGGAGGGGCCGGGGAGCTGTTTTTT
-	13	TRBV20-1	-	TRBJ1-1	CSANKGEKTEAFF	TGCAGTGCTAATAAGGGGGAAAAAACTGAAGCTTTCTTT
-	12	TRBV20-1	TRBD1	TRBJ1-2	CSATTGDYGYTF	TGCAGTGCTACGACAGGGGACTATGGCTACACCTTC
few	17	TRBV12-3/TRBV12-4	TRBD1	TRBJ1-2	CASSLEMPGTGNYGYTF	TGTGCCAGCAGTTTGGAAATGCCCGGGACAGGGAACTATGGCTACACCTTC
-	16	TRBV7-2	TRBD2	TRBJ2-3	CASSLALAGSTDTQYF	TGTGCCAGCAGCTTAGCTCTAGCGGGTAGCACAGATACGCAGTATTTT
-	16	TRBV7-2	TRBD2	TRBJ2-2	CASSFKAGGDTGELFF	TGTGCCAGCAGCTTCAAAGCGGGGGGCGACACCGGGGAGCTGTTTTTT
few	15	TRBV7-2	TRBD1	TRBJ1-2	CASSPQQGPNYGYTF	TGTGCCAGCAGCCCGCAACAGGGGCCTAACTATGGCTACACCTTC
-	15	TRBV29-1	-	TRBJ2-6	CSVTGLSSGANVLTF	TGCAGCGTTACCGGACTGAGCTCTGGGGCCAACGTCCTGACTTTC
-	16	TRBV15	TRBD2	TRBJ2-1	CATSRLWTSGYNEQFF	TGTGCCACCAGCAGACTCTGGACTAGCGGCTACAATGAGCAGTTCTTC
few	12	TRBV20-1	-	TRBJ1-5	CSASRGSGPQHF	TGCAGTGCTAGTAGGGGTAGTGGGCCCCAGCATTTT
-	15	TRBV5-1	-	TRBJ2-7	CASSFGPSESYEQYF	TGCGCCAGCAGCTTCGGCCCCTCGGAGTCCTACGAGCAGTACTTC
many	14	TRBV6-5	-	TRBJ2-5	CASSPPGMEETQYF	TGTGCCAGCAGCCCACCGGGAATGGAAGAGACCCAGTACTTC
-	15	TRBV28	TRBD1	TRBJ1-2	CASSFWGTANYGYTF	TGTGCCAGCAGTTTCTGGGGGACAGCTAACTATGGCTACACCTTC
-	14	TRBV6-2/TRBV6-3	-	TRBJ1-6	CASSSGPLNSPLHF	TGTGCCAGCAGTTCGGGGCCTCTGAATTCACCCCTCCACTTT
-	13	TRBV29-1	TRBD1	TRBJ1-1	CSVGTGAQAEAFF	TGCAGCGTTGGGACAGGGGCGCAGGCTGAAGCTTTCTTT
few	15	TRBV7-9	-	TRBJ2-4	CASSLAVGGKNIQYF	TGTGCCAGCAGCTTAGCGGTAGGAGGCAAAAACATTCAGTACTTC
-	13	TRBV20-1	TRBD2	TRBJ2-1	CSAPREWGDEQFF	TGCAGTGCTCCGCGGGAGTGGGGCGATGAGCAGTTCTTC
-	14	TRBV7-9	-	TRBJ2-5	CASSLVGAQETQYF	TGTGCCAGCAGCTTAGTGGGGGCACAAGAGACCCAGTACTTC
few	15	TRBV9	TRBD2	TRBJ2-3	CASSFAGGLTDTQYF	TGTGCCAGCAGCTTCGCGGGGGGGTTGACAGATACGCAGTATTTT
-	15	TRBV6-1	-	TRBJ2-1	CASSSPGPPRLEQFF	TGTGCCAGCAGTTCGCCGGGACCCCCGCGACTTGAGCAGTTCTTC
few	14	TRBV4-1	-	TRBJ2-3	CASSQEGGTDTQYF	TGCGCCAGCAGCCAAGAAGGTGGGACAGATACGCAGTATTTT
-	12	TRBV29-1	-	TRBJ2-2	CSVEVTVGELFF	TGCAGCGTTGAGGTCACAGTCGGGGAGCTGTTTTTT
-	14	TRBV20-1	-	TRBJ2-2	CSASDERDTGELFF	TGCAGTGCTAGTGACGAACGGGACACCGGGGAGCTGTTTTTT
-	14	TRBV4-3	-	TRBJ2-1	CASSQSASANEQFF	TGCGCCAGCAGCCAATCGGCCAGCGCCAATGAGCAGTTCTTC
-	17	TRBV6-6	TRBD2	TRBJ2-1	CASSIRTSGRPDNEQFF	TGTGCCAGCAGTATCCGGACTAGCGGGAGGCCCGACAATGAGCAGTTCTTC
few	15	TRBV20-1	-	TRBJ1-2	CSVRNEIQGGDGYTF	TGCAGTGTTCGAAACGAAATACAGGGTGGCGATGGCTACACCTTC
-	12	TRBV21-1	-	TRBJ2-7	CAPPNAGDEQYF	TGTGCCCCGCCCAATGCAGGCGACGAGCAGTACTTC
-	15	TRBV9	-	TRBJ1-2	CASSVVAGANYGYTF	TGTGCCAGCAGCGTAGTGGCGGGAGCTAACTATGGCTACACCTTC
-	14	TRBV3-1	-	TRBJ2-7	CASSQGQRQYEQYF	TGTGCCAGCAGCCAAGGGCAGCGGCAGTACGAGCAGTACTTC
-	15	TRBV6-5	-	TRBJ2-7	CASRSGTALSYEQYF	TGTGCCAGCAGGTCCGGGACGGCCCTCTCCTACGAGCAGTACTTC
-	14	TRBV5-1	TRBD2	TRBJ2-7	CASSSAGYSYEQHF	TGCGCCAGCAGCTCAGCGGGGTACTCCTACGAGCAGCACTTC
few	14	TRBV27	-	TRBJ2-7	CASSLGMGRSEQYF	TGTGCCAGCAGTTTGGGGATGGGTAGGAGCGAGCAGTACTTC
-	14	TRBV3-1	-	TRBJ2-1	CASSQAGSYNEQFF	TGTGCCAGCAGCCAAGCAGGGTCCTACAATGAGCAGTTCTTC
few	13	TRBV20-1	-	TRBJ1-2	CSPYRNRNYGYTF	TGCAGTCCCTACAGGAACAGGAACTATGGCTACACCTTC
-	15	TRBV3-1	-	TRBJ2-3	CASSPLVAPRDTQYF	TGTGCCAGCAGTCCGCTAGTTGCCCCACGGGATACGCAGTATTTT
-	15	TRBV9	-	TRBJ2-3	CASSVGTTSTDTQYF	TGTGCCAGCAGCGTAGGAACCACTAGCACAGATACGCAGTATTTT
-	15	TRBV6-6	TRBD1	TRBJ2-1	CASSPGQGFVNEQFF	TGCGCCAGCAGCCCGGGACAGGGGTTTGTCAATGAGCAGTTCTTC
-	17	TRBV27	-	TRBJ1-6	CASSLDRTGSAYSPLHF	TGTGCCAGCAGTCTCGACCGGACGGGGTCGGCTTATTCACCCCTCCACTTT
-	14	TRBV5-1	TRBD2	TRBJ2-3	CASSNGGAEDTQYF	TGCGCCAGCAGCAACGGGGGGGCCGAAGATACGCAGTATTTT
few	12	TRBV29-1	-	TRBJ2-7	CSVNQGNHEQYF	TGCAGCGTTAATCAGGGGAACCACGAGCAGTACTTC
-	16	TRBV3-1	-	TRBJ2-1	CASSLTPGLAYNEQFF	TGTGCCAGCAGCCTGACCCCGGGACTGGCCTACAATGAGCAGTTCTTC
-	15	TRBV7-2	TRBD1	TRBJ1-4	CASSTTGQRHEKLFF	TGTGCCAGCAGCACGACGGGACAGCGCCATGAAAAACTGTTTTTT
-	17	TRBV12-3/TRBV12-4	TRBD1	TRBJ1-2	CASRNSGQGGAGYGYTF	TGTGCCAGCAGAAACTCCGGACAGGGTGGGGCTGGCTATGGCTACACCTTC
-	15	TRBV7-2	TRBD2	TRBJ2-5	CASSLEGLATETQYF	TGTGCCAGCAGCTTAGAGGGACTAGCGACAGAGACCCAGTACTTC
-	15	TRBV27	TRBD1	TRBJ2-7	CASSLGQGPGNEQYF	TGTGCCAGCAGTTTGGGACAGGGGCCAGGGAACGAGCAGTACTTC
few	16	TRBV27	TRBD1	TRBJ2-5	CASSVDRGRGQETQYF	TGTGCCAGCAGTGTCGACAGGGGAAGGGGGCAAGAGACCCAGTACTTC
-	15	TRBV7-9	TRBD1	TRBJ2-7	CASSFLRDRAYEQYF	TGTGCCAGCAGCTTTCTCCGGGACAGGGCCTACGAGCAGTACTTC
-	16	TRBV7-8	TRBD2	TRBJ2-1	CASSHYLAGGIGEQFF	TGTGCCAGCAGCCACTACCTAGCGGGAGGCATTGGTGAGCAGTTCTTC
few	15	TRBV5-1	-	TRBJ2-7	CASSLTGLSSYEQYF	TGCGCCAGCAGCTTGACAGGACTAAGCTCCTACGAGCAGTACTTC
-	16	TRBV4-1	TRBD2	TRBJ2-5	CASSQDWTSGVETQYF	TGCGCCAGCAGCCAAGACTGGACTAGCGGAGTAGAGACCCAGTACTTC
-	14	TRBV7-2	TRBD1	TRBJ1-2	CASSSAHRGYGYTF	TGTGCCAGCAGCTCTGCCCACAGGGGGTATGGCTACACCTTC
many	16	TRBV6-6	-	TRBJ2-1	CASSPLGGASYNEQFF	TGTGCCAGCAGTCCCCTAGGGGGGGCCTCCTACAATGAGCAGTTCTTC
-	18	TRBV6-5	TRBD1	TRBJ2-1	CASSYRRGTGHTPNEQFF	TGTGCCAGCAGTTATCGCCGTGGGACAGGCCACACTCCCAATGAGCAGTTCTTC
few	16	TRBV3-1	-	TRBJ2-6	CASRTPQGSGANVLTF	TGTGCCAGCAGGACACCGCAGGGGTCTGGGGCCAACGTCCTGACTTTC
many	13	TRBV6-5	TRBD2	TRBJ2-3	CASRRGGMDTQYF	TGTGCCAGCAGGCGGGGGGGGATGGATACGCAGTATTTT